This T cell receptor beta chain originates from a study of blood T cell repertoires in COVID-19. The wider study: In each case, the material was cDNA or gDNA derived from T cells, B-cell-depleted T cells, or PBMCs.

Living in about two dozen US areas, the participants were between about 18 and 95 years of age. Participants' own reports of clinical history determined their cohort assignment. The CDR3 totals 15 residues. Per the germline V gene, CDR1 is SEHNR and CDR2 is FQNEAQ (reference sequence). The germline V and J ends were trimmed by 5 bases and 0 bases, with 12 bases remaining between them. Authors' analysis steps: From reference gene primer amplification, estimates of nucleated cell counts were derived. Clones were read by immunoSEQ multiplex PCR, and TCRdb kept only the in-frame ones, dropping some. V and J calls and clone size follow that table, whereas D and trimming were derived from the DNA. Among 150,000 to 190,000 clones listed, about 86% were seen once.

The rearrangement links TRBV7-9 to TRBJ2-3, with D possibly being TRBD1 (7 bases). This receptor was identified in a man between 50 and 59 years old who had recovered from COVID-19. The sample was PBMCs or T cells enriched from blood (not recorded which). CDR3 protein: CASSTQGGSTDTQYF. CDR3 coding DNA: TGTGCCAGCAGCACTCAGGGGGGCAGCACAGATACGCAGTATTTT.